This TCR beta chain comes out of a study of post-analysis software for immune sequencing data. Study details: Included among the disease courses, which were recorded for the cohort, were relapsing-remitting, secondary progressive and progressive-relapsing multiple sclerosis. Broader study findings: Significantly decreased normalized Chao1 diversity was recorded for multiple sclerosis patients relative to controls. Strong co-clustering by F measure was seen for same-batch samples. TRBV segments more frequent in patients than in controls numbered five and included TRBV5-6, TRBV5-1 and TRBV20-1.

Every TCR beta cDNA library bore unique molecular identifiers. Each batch of roughly 1 to 11 million T cells produced roughly 450,000 cDNA molecules. Using its own MiXCR run on the PCR reads, TCRdb lists one record per CDR3 protein. Of a few hundred thousand distinct CDR3 sequences in the sample, around 34% were seen once. As for this clonotype: Its specificity is not known.

V lost 3 bases and J lost 1, with 10 bases in between. In germline, CDR1 is DFQATT, CDR2 SNEGSKA (reference sequence). This CDR3 is built from 13 residues. The sequence was collected from a girl between 2 and 17 years old with multiple sclerosis. V usage is TRBV20-1 and J usage is TRBJ2-7; tentatively, D is TRBD1 (6 bases). The sequenced material came from blood. This CDR3 reads CSASPGESYEQYF. Written as DNA, the CDR3 is TGCAGTGCTAGCCCAGGGGAGTCCTACGAGCAGTACTTC.